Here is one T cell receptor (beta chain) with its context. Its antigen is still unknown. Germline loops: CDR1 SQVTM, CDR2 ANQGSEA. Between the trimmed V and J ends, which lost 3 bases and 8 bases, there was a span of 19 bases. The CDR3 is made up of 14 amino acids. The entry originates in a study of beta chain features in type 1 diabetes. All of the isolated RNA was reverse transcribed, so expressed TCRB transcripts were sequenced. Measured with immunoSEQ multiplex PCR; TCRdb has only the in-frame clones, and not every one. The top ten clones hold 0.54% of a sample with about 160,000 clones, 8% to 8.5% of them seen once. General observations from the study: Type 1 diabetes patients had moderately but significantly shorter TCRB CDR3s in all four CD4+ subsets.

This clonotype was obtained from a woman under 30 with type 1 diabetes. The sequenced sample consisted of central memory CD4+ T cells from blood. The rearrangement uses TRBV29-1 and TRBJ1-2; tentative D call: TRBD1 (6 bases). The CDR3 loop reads CSVDAVGGAIGYTF. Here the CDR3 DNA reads TGCAGCGTTGACGCAGTAGGGGGGGCTATCGGCTACACCTTC.